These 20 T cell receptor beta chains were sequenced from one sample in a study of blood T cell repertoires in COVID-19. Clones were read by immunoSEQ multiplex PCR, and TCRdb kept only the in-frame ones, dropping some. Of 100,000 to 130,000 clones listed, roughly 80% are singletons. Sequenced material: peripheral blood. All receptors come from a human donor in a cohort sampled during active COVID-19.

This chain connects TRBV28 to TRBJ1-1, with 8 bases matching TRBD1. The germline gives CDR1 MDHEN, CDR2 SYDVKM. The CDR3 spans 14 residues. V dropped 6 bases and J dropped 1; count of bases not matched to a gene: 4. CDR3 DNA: TGTGCCAGCAGCCTCCAGGGGGCGAACACTGAAGCTTTCTTT. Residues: CASSLQGANTEAFF. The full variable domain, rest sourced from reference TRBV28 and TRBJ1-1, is DVKVTQSSRYLVKRTGEKVFLECVQDMDHENMFWYRQDPGLGLRLIYFSYDVKMKEKGDIPEGYSVSREKKERFSLILESASTNQTSMYLCASSLQGANTEAFFGQGTRLTVV.

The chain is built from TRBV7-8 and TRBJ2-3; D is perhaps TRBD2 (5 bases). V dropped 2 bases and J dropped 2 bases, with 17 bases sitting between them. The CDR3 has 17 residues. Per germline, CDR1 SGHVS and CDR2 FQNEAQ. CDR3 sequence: CASSLRRLAPATDTQYF. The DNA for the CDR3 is TGTGCCAGCAGCTTAAGGCGGCTAGCCCCCGCCACAGATACGCAGTATTTT. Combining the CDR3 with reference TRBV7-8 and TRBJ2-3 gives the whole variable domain GAGVSQSPRYKVAKRGQDVALRCDPISGHVSLFWYQQALGQGPEFLTYFQNEAQLDKSGLPSDRFFAERPEGSVSTLKIQRTQQEDSAVYLCASSLRRLAPATDTQYFGPGTRLTVL.

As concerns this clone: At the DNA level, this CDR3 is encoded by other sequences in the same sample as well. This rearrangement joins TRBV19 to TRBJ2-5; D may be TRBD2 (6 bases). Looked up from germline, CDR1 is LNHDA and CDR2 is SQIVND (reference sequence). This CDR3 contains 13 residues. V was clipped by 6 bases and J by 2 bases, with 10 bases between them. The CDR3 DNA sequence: TGTGCCAGTAGCCCGGGACTTCAAGAGACCCAGTACTTC. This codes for CASSPGLQETQYF.

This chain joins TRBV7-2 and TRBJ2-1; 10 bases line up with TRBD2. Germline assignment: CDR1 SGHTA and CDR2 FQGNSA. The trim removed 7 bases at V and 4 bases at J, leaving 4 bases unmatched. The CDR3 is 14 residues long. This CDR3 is CASTPGLAYNEQFF. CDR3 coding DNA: TGTGCCAGCACGCCGGGACTAGCGTACAATGAGCAGTTCTTC.

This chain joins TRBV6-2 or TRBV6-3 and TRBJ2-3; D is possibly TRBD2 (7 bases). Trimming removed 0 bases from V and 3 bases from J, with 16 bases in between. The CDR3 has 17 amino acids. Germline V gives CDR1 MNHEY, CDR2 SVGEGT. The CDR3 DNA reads TGTGCCAGCAGTTACTCCCCCCCAGGGGAGGGAACAGATACGCAGTATTTT. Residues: CASSYSPPGEGTDTQYF.

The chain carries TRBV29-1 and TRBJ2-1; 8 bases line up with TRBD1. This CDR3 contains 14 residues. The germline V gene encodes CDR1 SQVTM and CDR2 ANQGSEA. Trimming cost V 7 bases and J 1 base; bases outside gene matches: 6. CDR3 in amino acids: CSAGQGASYNEQFF. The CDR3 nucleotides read TGCAGCGCCGGACAGGGAGCTTCCTACAATGAGCAGTTCTTC.

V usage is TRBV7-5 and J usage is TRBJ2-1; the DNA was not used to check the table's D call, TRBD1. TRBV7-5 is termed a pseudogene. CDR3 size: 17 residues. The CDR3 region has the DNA TGTGCCAGAAATCTAGGGGGCGGGACATCCTATAACAATGAGCAGTTCTTC. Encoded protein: CARNLGGGTSYNNEQFF.

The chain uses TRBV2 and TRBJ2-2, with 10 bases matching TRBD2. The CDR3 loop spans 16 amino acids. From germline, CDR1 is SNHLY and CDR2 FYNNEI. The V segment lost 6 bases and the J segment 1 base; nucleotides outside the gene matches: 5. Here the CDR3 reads CASRGPSGGNTGELFF. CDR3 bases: TGTGCCAGCAGGGGGCCTAGCGGGGGGAACACCGGGGAGCTGTTTTTT.

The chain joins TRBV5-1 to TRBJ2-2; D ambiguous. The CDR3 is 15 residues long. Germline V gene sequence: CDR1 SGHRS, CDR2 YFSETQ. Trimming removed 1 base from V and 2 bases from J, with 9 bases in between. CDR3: CASSLRQDNTGELFF. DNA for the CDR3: TGCGCCAGCAGCTTGAGACAAGATAACACCGGGGAGCTGTTTTTT.

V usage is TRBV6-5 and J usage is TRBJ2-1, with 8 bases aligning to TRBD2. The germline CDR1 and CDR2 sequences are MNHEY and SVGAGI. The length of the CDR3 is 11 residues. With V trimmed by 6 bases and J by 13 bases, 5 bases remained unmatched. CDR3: CASRTSETQFF. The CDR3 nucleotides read TGTGCCAGCAGGACTAGCGAGACACAGTTCTTC.

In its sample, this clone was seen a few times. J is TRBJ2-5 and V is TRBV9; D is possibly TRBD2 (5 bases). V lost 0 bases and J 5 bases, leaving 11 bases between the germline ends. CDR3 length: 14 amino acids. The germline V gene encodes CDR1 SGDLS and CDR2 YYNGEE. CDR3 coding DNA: TGTGCCAGCAGCGTAGAGCCAGGAGGTGAGACCCAGTACTTC. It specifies CASSVEPGGETQYF.

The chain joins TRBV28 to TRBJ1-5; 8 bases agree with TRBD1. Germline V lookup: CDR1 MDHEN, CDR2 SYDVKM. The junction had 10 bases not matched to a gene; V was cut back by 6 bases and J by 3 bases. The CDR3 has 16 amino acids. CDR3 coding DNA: TGTGCCAGCAGACGGACAGGGACTTTTACCAATCAGCCCCAGCATTTT. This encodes CASRRTGTFTNQPQHF.

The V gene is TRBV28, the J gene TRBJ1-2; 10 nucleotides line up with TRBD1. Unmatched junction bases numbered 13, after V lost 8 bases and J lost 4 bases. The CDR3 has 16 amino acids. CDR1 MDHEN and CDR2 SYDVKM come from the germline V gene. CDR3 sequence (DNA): TGTGCCAGCCCAGCCTTGGACAGGGGGTTCAGCTATGGCTACACCTTC. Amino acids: CASPALDRGFSYGYTF.

For the CDR3, the DNA is TGCGCCAGCAGCTTGGACGGGACAGGGACCACAGATACGCAGTATTTT. This sequence encodes CASSLDGTGTTDTQYF. The J gene is TRBJ2-3, the V gene TRBV5-1; TRBD1 agrees at 9 bases. Looked up from germline, CDR1 is SGHRS and CDR2 is YFSETQ. Unmatched junction bases numbered 4, after V lost 0 bases and J lost 2 bases. This CDR3 is built from 16 residues.

CDR3 protein: CASSQSPGGWDTEAFF. In DNA form, the CDR3 reads TGCGCCAGCAGCCAATCACCGGGAGGGTGGGACACTGAAGCTTTCTTT. The rearrangement uses TRBV4-3 and TRBJ1-1; D is undetermined. This CDR3 contains 16 residues. Germline V lookup: CDR1 LGHNA, CDR2 YSLEER. V dropped 2 bases and J dropped 3 bases, with 16 bases sitting between them.

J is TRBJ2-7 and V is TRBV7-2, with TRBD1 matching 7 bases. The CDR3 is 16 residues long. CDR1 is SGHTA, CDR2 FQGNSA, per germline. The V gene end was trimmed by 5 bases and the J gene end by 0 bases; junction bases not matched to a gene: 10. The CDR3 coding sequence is TGTGCCAGCAGCCCCGGAACAGGGACAGCCTCCTACGAGCAGTACTTC. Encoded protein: CASSPGTGTASYEQYF.

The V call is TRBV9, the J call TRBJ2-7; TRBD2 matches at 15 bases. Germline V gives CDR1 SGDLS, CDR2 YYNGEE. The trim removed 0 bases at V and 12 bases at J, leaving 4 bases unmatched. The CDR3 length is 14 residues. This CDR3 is CASSVDGTSGRLYF. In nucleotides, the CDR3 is TGTGCCAGCAGCGTAGACGGGACTAGCGGGAGGTTGTACTTC.

The CDR3, as DNA: TGTGCCAGTAGTACGGGACAGGGCATCTACGAGCAGTACTTC. Protein sequence: CASSTGQGIYEQYF. This sequence joins TRBV19 and TRBJ2-7; 9 positions match TRBD1. V dropped 4 bases and J dropped 3; count of bases not matched to a gene: 4. The CDR3 runs 14 residues. Germline V gene data show CDR1 as LNHDA and CDR2 as SQIVND (reference sequence).

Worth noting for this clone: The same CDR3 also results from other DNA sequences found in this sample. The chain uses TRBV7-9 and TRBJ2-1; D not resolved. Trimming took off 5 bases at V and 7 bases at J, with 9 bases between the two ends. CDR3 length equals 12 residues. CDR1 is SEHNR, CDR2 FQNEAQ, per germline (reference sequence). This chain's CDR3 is CASSPDRNEQFF. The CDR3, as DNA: TGTGCCAGCAGCCCCGATCGGAATGAGCAGTTCTTC.

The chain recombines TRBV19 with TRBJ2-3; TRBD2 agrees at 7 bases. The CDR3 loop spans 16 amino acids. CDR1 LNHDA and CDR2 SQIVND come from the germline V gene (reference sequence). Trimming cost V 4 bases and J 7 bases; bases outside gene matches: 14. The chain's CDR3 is CASSTAGAVLSNTQYF. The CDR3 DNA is TGTGCCAGTAGTACGGCGGGAGCGGTGCTTAGCAATACGCAGTATTTT.